This entry describes one TCR beta chain. cDNA reverse transcribed from extracted RNA served as the sequencing template. Generated by immunoSEQ multiplex PCR, the TCRdb table keeps only in-frame clones and is missing some. The table records more than 90,000 clones, around two fifths of them present only once. This sample was included in a study of CD8+ T cells in alopecia areata. Germline CDR1 and CDR2: SQVTM and ANQGSEA. Trimming at V came to 6 bases and at J to 0 bases, leaving 7 bases not matched to a gene. This CDR3 comprises 16 residues. The V and J genes are TRBV29-1 and TRBJ2-2; 10 positions agree with TRBD1. Sequencing input: CD4+ T cells sorted from blood. This receptor was identified in a human donor with alopecia areata. The CDR3 spells CSVAGQGDANTGELFF. The CDR3 coding sequence is TGCAGCGTCGCTGGACAGGGGGATGCGAACACCGGGGAGCTGTTTTTT.